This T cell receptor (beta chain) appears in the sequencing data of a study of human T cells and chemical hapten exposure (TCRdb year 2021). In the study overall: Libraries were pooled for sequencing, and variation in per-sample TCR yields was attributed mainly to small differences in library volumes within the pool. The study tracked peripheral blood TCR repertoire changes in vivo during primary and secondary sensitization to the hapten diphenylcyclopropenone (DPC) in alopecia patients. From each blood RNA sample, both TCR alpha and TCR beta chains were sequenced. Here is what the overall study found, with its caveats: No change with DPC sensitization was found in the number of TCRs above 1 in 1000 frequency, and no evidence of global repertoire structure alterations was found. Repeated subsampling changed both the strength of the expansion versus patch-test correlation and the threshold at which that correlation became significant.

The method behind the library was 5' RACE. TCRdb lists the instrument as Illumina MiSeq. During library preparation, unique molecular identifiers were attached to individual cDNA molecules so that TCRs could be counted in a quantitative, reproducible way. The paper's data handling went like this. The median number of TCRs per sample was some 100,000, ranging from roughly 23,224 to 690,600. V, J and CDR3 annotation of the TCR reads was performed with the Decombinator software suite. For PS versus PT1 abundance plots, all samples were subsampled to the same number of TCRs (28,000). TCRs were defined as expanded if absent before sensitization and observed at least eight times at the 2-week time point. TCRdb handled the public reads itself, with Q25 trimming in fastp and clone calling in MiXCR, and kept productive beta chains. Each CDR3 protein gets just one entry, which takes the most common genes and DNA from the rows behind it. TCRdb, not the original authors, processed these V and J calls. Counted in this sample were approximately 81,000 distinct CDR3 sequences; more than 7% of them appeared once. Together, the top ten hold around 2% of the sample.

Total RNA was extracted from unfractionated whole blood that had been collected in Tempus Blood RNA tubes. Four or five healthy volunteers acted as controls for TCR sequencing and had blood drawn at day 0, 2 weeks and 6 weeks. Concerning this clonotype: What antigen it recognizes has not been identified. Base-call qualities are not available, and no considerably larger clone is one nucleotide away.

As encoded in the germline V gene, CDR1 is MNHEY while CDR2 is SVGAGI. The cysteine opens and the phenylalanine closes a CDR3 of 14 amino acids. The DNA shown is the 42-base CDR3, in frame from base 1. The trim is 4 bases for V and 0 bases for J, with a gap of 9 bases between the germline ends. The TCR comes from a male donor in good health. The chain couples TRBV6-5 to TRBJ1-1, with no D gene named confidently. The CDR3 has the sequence CASSWAGLNTEAFF. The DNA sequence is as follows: TGTGCCAGCAGTTGGGCAGGTTTGAACACTGAAGCTTTCTTT.